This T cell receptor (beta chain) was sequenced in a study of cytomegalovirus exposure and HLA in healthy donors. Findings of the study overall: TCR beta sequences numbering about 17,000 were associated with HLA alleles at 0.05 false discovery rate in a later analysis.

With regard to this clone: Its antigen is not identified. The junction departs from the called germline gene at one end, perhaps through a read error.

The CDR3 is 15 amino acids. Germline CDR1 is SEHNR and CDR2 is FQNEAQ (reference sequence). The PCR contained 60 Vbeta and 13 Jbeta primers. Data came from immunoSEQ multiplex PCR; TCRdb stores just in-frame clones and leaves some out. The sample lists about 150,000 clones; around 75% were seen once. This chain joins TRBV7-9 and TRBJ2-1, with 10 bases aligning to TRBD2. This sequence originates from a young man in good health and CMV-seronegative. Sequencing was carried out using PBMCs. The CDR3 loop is CSSSQPSGRTHEQFF. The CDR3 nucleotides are TGTTCCAGCAGCCAACCTAGCGGGAGAACCCATGAGCAGTTCTTC.